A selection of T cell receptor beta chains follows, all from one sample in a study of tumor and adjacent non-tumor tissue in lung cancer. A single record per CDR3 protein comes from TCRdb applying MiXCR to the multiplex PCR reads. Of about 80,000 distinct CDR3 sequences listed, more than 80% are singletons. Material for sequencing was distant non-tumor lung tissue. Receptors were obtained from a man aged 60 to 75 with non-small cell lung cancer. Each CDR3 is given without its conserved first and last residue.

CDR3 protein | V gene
ASSYEGSGGSNYNEQF | TRBV6-5
ASDSTGEETQY | TRBV11-2
ANSYFGSGANVMT | TRBV6-5
ANSYRENTEAF | TRBV6-2/TRBV6-3
ASSQDTSGVLNEQF | TRBV4-2
VSSFGGIVAAF | TRBV11-3
SAKSAGIDQPQH | TRBV20-1
ASSWGLRLIQTPDTQY | TRBV7-6
ASSYQQGSNQPHH | TRBV6-5
TSSLAGGTGELF | TRBV11-1
SASGPNTDTQY | TRBV20-1
STQGGDTQY | TRBV29-1